Sequencing of this T cell receptor beta chain was carried out in a study of spatial heterogeneity in lung cancer. Germline V gives CDR1 MNHEY, CDR2 SVGEGT. The CDR3 totals 14 residues. V was shortened by 4 bases and J by 2 bases, with 12 bases between the two germline ends. Broader study findings: The number of expanded tumor alpha and beta chains correlated with mutation number.

This clonotype is deemed medium-sized. Its matching antigen is unknown. The time point is: sample taken at primary tumor resection. A distinct unique molecular identifier was carried by each TCR cDNA molecule. MiXCR was run by TCRdb on the 5' RACE reads, yielding one entry per CDR3 protein. The sample has a few thousand distinct CDR3 sequences; approximately 8% are singletons. V and J are TRBV6-2 or TRBV6-3 and TRBJ2-7; D is undetermined. Sequencing was performed on lung tumor tissue, taken at surgery. The receptor comes from a male donor with early-stage non-small cell lung cancer. CDR3 sequence reads: CASSSYRPPYEQYF. The CDR3 DNA follows: TGTGCCAGCAGTTCGTACCGACCTCCCTACGAGCAGTACTTC.